The T cell receptor beta chain described here comes from a study of blood T cell repertoires in COVID-19. The table came from immunoSEQ multiplex PCR; TCRdb's copy has only in-frame clones and leaves some out. This sample has roughly 240,000 clones, with approximately 80% found just once. The sample taken for sequencing was peripheral blood. The clonotype was recovered from a woman in her sixties or seventies with acute or convalescent COVID-19.

The CDR3 region has the DNA TGCGCCAGCAGCCACGTACCGGGACAGGGGTTCCCCGGGGAGCTGTTTTTT. Encoded protein: CASSHVPGQGFPGELFF. This sequence joins TRBV4-3 and TRBJ2-2, with 10 bases fitting TRBD1. The trim removed 3 bases at V and 6 bases at J, leaving 10 bases unmatched. This CDR3 has 17 residues. The germline gives CDR1 LGHNA, CDR2 YSLEER.